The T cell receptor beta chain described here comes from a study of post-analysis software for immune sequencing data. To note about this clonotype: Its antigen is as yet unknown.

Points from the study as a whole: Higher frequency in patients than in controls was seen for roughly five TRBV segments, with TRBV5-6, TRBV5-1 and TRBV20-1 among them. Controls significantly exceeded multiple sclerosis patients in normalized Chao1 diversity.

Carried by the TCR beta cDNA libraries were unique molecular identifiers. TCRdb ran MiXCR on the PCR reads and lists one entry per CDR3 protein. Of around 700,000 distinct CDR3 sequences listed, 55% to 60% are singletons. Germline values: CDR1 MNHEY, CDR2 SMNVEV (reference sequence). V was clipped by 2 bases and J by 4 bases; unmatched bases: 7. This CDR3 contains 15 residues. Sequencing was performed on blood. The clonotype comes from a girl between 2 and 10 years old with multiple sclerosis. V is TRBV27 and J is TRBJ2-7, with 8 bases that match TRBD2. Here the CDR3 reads CASSLAGGRPYEQYF. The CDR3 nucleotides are TGTGCCAGCAGTTTAGCGGGGGGCCGTCCTTACGAGCAGTACTTC.